This paragraph reports one T cell receptor (beta chain). Antigen unknown. Germline-derived CDR1 and CDR2 are MNHEY and SMNVEV (reference sequence). This CDR3 is 18 amino acids long. V lost 2 bases and J lost 1, with 19 bases in between. The data are from a study of blood T cells in healthy people across ages. Study-level results: The lack of PBMC sorting stopped any conclusive naive versus antigen-experienced comparison. A roughly linear fall in TCR beta diversity per million T cells was seen with increasing age.

Sample-barcoded 5' priming and a J-beta primer mix drove a second PCR of roughly 7 to 11 cycles. TCRdb reprocessed the 5' RACE reads with MiXCR, giving one entry per CDR3 protein. The repertoire holds about 400,000 distinct CDR3 sequences, about 52% seen once, with around 49% in the top ten. Sequencing was done on a sample of blood. The clonotype comes from a man in his fifties or sixties in good health. V is TRBV27 and J is TRBJ2-3, with D uncertain. CDR3 nucleotides: TGTGCCAGCAGTTTACTAAGGAGACACCAATCGGGCACAGATACGCAGTATTTT. Protein sequence: CASSLLRRHQSGTDTQYF.